This TCR beta chain was sequenced for a study of regulatory T cells in long-lasting Graves disease. Study-wide background: Patients with persistent Graves' disease had over 5 years of antithyroid drugs and persistent TSH receptor antibodies.

Ten or more counts support this clonotype. The antigen remains undetermined. Arm-PCR of CDR3 regions and iRepertoire HTBI primers were the basis on which TCR beta libraries were built. TCRdb passed the multiplex PCR reads through MiXCR, listing each CDR3 protein once. The sample contains more than 650,000 distinct CDR3 sequences, about 30% of which appear only once. Study observations and caveats: Persistent patients had a count of shared public clonotypes (2,741) that exceeded that of new patients (approximately 1,000). Persistent Graves' disease cases displayed lower TCR diversity than newly diagnosed ones.

Documented time point: persistent/refractory GD, antithyroid drugs over 5 years with positive TRAb. With RNA extracted from PBMCs as input, the TCR library was made. The source was peripheral blood mononuclear cells (PBMCs), collected when the disease was refractory, from a patient treated with antithyroid drugs. The clonotype comes from a female donor with Graves disease.

CDR3 amino acids: CASSRHYGQGSYGYTF. The CDR3 DNA sequence: TGTGCCAGCAGTCGCCATTATGGACAGGGGAGCTATGGCTACACCTTC. The genes are TRBV12-3 or TRBV12-4 and TRBJ1-2; 9 bases are shared with TRBD1. The CDR3 is 16 amino acids. With V trimmed by 5 bases and J by 4 bases, 11 bases remained unmatched.